Sequencing of this TCR beta chain was carried out in a study of blood T cell repertoires in COVID-19. Study background: Both acute and convalescent COVID-19 samples were obtained from the United States, Italy and Spain. The analysed material was cDNA or gDNA that came from T cells, B-cell-depleted T cells, or PBMCs.

Original data processing: By means of reference gene primer amplification, nucleated cell counts were estimated. The table came from immunoSEQ multiplex PCR; TCRdb's copy has only in-frame clones and leaves some out. D and trimming come from the DNA, and the V and J calls and clone size come from that table. Here the sample spans 50,000 to 65,000 clones, 83% being singletons. This CDR3 is 11 amino acids long. Trimming cost V 1 base and J 6 bases, with 4 bases left between them. CDR1 SGHDT and CDR2 YYEEEE come from the germline V gene. The rearrangement uses TRBV5-6 and TRBJ1-2; D is undetermined. The source material was peripheral blood. The sequence was collected from a human donor in a cohort sampled during active COVID-19. In DNA form, the CDR3 reads TGTGCCAGCAGCTTGAATAATGGCTACACCTTC. Translation: CASSLNNGYTF. Full variable domain (outside the CDR3, taken from reference TRBV5-6 and TRBJ1-2): DAGVTQSPTHLIKTRGQQVTLRCSPKSGHDTVSWYQQALGQGPQFIFQYYEEEERQRGNFPDRFSGHQFPNYSSELNVNALLLGDSALYLCASSLNNGYTFGSGTRLTVV.